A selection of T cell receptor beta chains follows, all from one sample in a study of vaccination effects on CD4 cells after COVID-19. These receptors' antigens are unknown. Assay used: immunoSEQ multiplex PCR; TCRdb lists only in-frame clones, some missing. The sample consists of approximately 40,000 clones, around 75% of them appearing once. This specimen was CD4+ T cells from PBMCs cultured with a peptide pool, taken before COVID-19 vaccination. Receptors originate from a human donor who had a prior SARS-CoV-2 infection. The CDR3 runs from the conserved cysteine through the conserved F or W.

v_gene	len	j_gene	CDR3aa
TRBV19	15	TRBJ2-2	CASRLGGANTGELFF
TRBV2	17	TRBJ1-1	CASSTNLDRAKETEAFF
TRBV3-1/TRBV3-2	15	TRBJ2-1	CASSPQVGAYNEQFF
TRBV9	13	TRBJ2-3	CASSEKQGLTQYF
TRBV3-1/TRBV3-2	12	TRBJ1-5	CASSKDGQPQHF
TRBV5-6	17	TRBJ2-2	CASSFSLALIVTGELFF
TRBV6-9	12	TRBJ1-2	CASSYSAAGYTF
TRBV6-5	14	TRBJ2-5	CASRRAGTIETQYF
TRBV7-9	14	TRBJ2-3	CASSLEGYTDTQYF
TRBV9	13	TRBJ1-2	CASSTGVGYGYTF
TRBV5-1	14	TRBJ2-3	CASSLQKDTDTQYF
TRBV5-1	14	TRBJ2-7	CASSALGVGYEQYF
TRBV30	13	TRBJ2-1	CAWDPRGGSEQFF
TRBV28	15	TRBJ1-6	CASSLLGRGESPLHF
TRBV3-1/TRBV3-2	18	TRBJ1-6	CASFGSSAGPSYNSPLHF
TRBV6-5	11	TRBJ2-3	CASSYAHTQYF
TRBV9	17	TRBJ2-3	CASSVTSGGSGTDTQYF
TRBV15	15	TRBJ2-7	CATSRGQGRTYEQYF
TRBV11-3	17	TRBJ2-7	CASSLEDWPPKSYEQYF
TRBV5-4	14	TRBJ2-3	CASSPQRELDTQYF